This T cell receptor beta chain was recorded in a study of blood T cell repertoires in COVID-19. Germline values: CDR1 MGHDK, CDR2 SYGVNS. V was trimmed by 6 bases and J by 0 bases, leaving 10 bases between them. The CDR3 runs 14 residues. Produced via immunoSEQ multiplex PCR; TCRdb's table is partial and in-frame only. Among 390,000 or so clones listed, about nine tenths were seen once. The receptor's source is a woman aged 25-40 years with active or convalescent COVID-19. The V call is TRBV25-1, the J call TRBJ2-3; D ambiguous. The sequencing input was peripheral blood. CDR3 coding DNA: TGTGCCAGCAGCGAGAGACACAGCACAGATACGCAGTATTTT. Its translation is CASSERHSTDTQYF.